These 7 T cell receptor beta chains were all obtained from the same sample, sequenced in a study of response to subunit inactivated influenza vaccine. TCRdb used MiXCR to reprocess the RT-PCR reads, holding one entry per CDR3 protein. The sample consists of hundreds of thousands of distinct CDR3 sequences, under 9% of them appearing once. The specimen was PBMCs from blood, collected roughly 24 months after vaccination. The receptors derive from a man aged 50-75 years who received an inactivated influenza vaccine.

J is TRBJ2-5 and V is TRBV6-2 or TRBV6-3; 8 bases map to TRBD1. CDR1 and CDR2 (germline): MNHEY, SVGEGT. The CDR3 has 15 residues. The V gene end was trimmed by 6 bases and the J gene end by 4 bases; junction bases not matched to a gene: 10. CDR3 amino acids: CASSSLQGVGETQYF. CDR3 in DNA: TGTGCCAGCAGCTCACTACAGGGGGTAGGAGAGACCCAGTACTTC.

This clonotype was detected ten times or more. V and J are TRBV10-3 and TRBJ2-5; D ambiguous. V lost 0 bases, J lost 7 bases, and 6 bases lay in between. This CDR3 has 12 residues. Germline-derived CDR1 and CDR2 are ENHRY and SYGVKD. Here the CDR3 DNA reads TGTGCCATCAGTGAGTCGAAGGGGACCCAGTACTTC. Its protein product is CAISESKGTQYF.

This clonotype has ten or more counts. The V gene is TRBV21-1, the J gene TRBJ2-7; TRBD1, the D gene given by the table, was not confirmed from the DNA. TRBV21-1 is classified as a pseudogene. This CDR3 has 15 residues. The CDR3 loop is CASSKGDGDSYEQYF. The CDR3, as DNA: TGTGCCAGCAGCAAAGGGGACGGTGATTCCTACGAGCAGTACTTC.

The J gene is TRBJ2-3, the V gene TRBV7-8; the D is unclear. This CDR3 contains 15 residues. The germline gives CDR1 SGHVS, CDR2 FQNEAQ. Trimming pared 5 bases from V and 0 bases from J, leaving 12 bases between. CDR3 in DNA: TGTGCCAGCAGCAACGGCGGAATCAGCACAGATACGCAGTATTTT. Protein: CASSNGGISTDTQYF.

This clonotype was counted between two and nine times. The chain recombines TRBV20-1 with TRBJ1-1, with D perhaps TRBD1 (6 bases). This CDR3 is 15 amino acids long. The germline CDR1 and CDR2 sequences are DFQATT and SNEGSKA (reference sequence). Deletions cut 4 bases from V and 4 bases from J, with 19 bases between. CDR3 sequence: CSANPRWGGLTEAFF. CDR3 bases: TGCAGTGCTAACCCGAGGTGGGGGGGCCTCACTGAAGCTTTCTTT.

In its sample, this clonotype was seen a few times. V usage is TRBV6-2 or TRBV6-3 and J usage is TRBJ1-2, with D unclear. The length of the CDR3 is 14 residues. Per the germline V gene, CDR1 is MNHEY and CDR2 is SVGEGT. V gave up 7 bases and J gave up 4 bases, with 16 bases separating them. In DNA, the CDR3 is TGTGCCAGCAAAAAGGATTTTATTTTCTATGGCTACACCTTC. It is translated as CASKKDFIFYGYTF.

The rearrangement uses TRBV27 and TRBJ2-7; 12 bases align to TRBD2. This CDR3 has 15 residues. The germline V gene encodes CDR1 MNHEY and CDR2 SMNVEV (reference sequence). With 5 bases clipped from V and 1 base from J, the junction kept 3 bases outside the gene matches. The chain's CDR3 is CASSVTSGGSYEQYF. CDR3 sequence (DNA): TGTGCCAGCAGTGTAACTAGCGGGGGGTCCTACGAGCAGTACTTC.